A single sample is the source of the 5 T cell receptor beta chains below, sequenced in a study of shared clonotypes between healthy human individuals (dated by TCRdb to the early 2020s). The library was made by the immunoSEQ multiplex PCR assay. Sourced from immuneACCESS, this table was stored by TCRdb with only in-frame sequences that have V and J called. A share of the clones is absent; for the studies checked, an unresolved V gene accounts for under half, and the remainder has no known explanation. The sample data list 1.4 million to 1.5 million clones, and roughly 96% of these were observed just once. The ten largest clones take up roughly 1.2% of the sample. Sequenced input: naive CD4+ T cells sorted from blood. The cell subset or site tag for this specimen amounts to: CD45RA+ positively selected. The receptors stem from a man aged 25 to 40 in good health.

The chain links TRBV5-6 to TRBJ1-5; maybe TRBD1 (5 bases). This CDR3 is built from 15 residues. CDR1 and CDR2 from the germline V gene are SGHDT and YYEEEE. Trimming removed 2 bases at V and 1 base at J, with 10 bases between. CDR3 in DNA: TGTGCCAGCAGCTTTGGGGCGCGGAGCAATCAGCCCCAGCATTTT. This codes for CASSFGARSNQPQHF.

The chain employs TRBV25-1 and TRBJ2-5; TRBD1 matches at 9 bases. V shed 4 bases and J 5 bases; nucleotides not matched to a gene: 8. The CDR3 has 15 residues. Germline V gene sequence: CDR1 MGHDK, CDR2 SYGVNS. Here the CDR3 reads CASSAAGTGSETQYF. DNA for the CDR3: TGTGCCAGCAGTGCGGCCGGGACAGGGTCGGAGACCCAGTACTTC.

This CDR3 is CASSVAVGGYEQYF. CDR3 DNA: TGTGCCAGCAGCGTAGCTGTAGGGGGCTACGAGCAGTACTTC. V gene TRBV9 combines with J gene TRBJ2-7; TRBD1 might be the D (6 bases). Germline V lookup: CDR1 SGDLS, CDR2 YYNGEE. The V and J ends lost 0 bases and 3 bases respectively, with 10 bases between them. This CDR3 region has 14 residues.

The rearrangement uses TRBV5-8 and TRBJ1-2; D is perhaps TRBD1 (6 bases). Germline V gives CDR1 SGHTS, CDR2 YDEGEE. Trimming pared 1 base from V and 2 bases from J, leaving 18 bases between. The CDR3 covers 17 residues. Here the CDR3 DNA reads TGTGCCAGCAGCTTGATCCCCGCCGCAGGGACAAACTATGGCTACACCTTC. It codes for CASSLIPAAGTNYGYTF. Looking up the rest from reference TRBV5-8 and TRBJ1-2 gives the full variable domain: EAGVTQSPTHLIKTRGQQATLRCSPISGHTSVYWYQQALGLGLQFLLWYDEGEERNRGNFPPRFSGRQFPNYSSELNVNALELEDSALYLCASSLIPAAGTNYGYTFGSGTRLTVV.

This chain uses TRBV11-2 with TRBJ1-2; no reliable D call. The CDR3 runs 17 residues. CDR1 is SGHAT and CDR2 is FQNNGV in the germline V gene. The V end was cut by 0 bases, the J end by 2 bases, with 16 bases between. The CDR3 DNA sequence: TGTGCCAGCAGCTTAGAGCGGGTCACTATGACGAACTATGGCTACACCTTC. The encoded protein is CASSLERVTMTNYGYTF.